The T cell receptor (beta chain) under discussion was sequenced for a study of shared clonotypes between healthy human individuals. This CDR3 spans 14 amino acids. V was trimmed by 6 bases and J by 7 bases, leaving 18 bases between them. Per germline, CDR1 MNHEY and CDR2 SVGAGI. Broader study findings: In the sorted subsets, rarefaction showed sequencing was incomplete despite large depth. Few donors restricted represented genetic and exposure-history diversity. For naive CD4 cells, approximately 5% of clonotypes were shared across a few donors.

As regards this clone: The antigen remains unidentified.

Naive-designated CD8 cells lacked CD45RO, were positively enriched for CCR7, and omitted terminally differentiated effector memory CD45RA+ cells. Assay used: immunoSEQ multiplex PCR; TCRdb lists only in-frame clones, some missing. The sample shows 500,000 to 700,000 clones, roughly 96% of them seen only once. V is TRBV6-5 and J is TRBJ1-1; D not resolved. Sequencing used naive CD8+ T cells sorted from blood. This clonotype was obtained from a woman between 25 and 40 years old in good health. The DNA for the CDR3 is TGTGCCAGCAGCCTAGTTGAAGGTTTACTTGAAGCTTTCTTT. Translating gives CASSLVEGLLEAFF.